A single T cell receptor beta chain is shown here with its context. The antigen is unknown. With UMIs, 5'RACE template switching was used to make TCR beta cDNA. Reanalyzing the 5' RACE reads, TCRdb keeps one entry per CDR3 protein, without DNA. Here the sample table reports hundreds of thousands of distinct CDR3 sequences. These data come from a study of T cells expressing NK-cell markers. Whole-study context: It was from sorted CD3+CD56+NKG2C+, CD3+CD56+NKG2C- and CD3+CD56-NKG2C+ T cells that TCR beta repertoires came. Seropositivity for HCMV was found in most of the eight sequenced donors, with one seronegative.

This CDR3 contains 13 residues. Germline V gene sequence: CDR1 SNHLY, CDR2 FYNNEI. Study-level points and caveats: As a fraction of CD8+ T cells, dominant NKG2C+ clonotypes reached roughly 1.0-7.0% in six donors.

The sequence was collected from a man aged 18-69 years in good health. Sequencing input: blood T cells: a sorted CD56 or NKG2C T cell subset, CD4+ or CD8+ T cells, or bulk PBMC T cells (not recorded which). V and J are TRBV2 and TRBJ2-3. CDR3 loop: CASRRTSTDTQYF.